These T cell receptor beta chains were read from a single sample in a study of technical replicates of blood from several donors. Libraries were prepared by immunoSEQ multiplex PCR; TCRdb keeps only in-frame clonotypes and omits some of them. The sample includes roughly 45,000 clones, about 94% of them seen just once. The sample comprised PBMCs. Receptors were obtained from a human donor in good health. Some clones in this sample may be carry-over from other donors' samples. CDR3s include the opening cysteine and the closing phenylalanine or tryptophan. D genes are given only for firm matches. Only part of the rows carry a size: once, few, many, or a class if the clone is expanded.

j_gene: TRBJ1-1
v_gene: TRBV6-5
abundance: NA
d_gene: NA
CDR3aa: CASSHWQAGEEAFF
CDR3nt: TGTGCCAGCAGCCACTGGCAGGCCGGGGAGGAAGCTTTCTTT

j_gene: TRBJ2-7
v_gene: TRBV5-6
abundance: once
d_gene: TRBD2
CDR3aa: CASRLAGPVGEQYF
CDR3nt: TGTGCCAGCAGGCTAGCGGGACCGGTGGGGGAGCAGTACTTC

j_gene: TRBJ1-6
v_gene: TRBV6-1
abundance: NA
d_gene: NA
CDR3aa: CASSGVPNSPLHF
CDR3nt: TGTGCCAGCAGCGGGGTTCCAAATTCACCCCTCCACTTT

j_gene: TRBJ1-2
v_gene: TRBV4-3
abundance: NA
d_gene: NA
CDR3aa: CASSQDPGVGYTF
CDR3nt: TGCGCCAGCAGCCAAGATCCGGGGGTGGGCTACACCTTC

j_gene: TRBJ2-2
v_gene: TRBV27
abundance: NA
d_gene: NA
CDR3aa: CASSQYAGELFF
CDR3nt: TGTGCCAGCAGTCAGTACGCCGGGGAACTGTTTTTT

j_gene: TRBJ2-5
v_gene: TRBV7-9
abundance: NA
d_gene: NA
CDR3aa: CASSPTVYQETQYF
CDR3nt: TGTGCCAGCAGTCCGACAGTGTACCAAGAGACCCAGTACTTC

j_gene: TRBJ1-6
v_gene: TRBV19
abundance: once
d_gene: TRBD1
CDR3aa: CASGTGVDSSYNSPLHF
CDR3nt: TGTGCCAGCGGGACAGGGGTAGATAGCTCCTATAATTCACCCCTCCACTTT

j_gene: TRBJ2-1
v_gene: TRBV5-6
abundance: NA
d_gene: TRBD2
CDR3aa: CASSLGGGASVNEQFF
CDR3nt: TGTGCCAGCAGCTTGGGCGGGGGGGCCAGTGTCAATGAGCAGTTCTTC

j_gene: TRBJ2-7
v_gene: TRBV7-2
abundance: NA
d_gene: NA
CDR3aa: CASSPTATGGTYEQYF
CDR3nt: TGTGCCAGCAGCCCGACGGCCACTGGCGGTACCTACGAGCAGTACTTC

j_gene: TRBJ1-1
v_gene: TRBV4-3
abundance: NA
d_gene: NA
CDR3aa: CASSQDHGRENTEAFF
CDR3nt: TGCGCCAGCAGCCAAGACCACGGCAGGGAGAACACTGAAGCTTTCTTT

j_gene: TRBJ2-7
v_gene: TRBV7-2
abundance: NA
d_gene: NA
CDR3aa: CASSLSKYEQYF
CDR3nt: TGTGCCAGCAGCTTAAGCAAATACGAGCAGTACTTC